This T cell receptor beta chain was sequenced during a study of cytomegalovirus exposure and HLA in healthy donors (TCRdb year 2017). Broadly, across the study: According to an earlier analysis of a few hundred of the donors, roughly 180 million T cells yielded some 110 million unique TCR beta sequences and about 280 Gb of sequence data. An early release covering some 640 HLA-typed donors comprised roughly 300 gigabases of sequencing data and approximately 80 million unique TCR sequences. The genetic ancestry cluster associated with self-reported Caucasian donors included roughly 84% of the roughly 390 genotyped donors. The aim of the study was to test whether cataloging public T cell receptors could identify signatures of past pathogen exposure. The T cell repertoires of some 700 subjects were profiled by immunosequencing and related to cytomegalovirus serostatus. In addition to the first cohort of about 650 subjects, a separate validation cohort of under 150 different subjects was used. High-throughput TCR immunosequencing, statistical association of individual TCRs with disease status, and machine learning were combined to predict cytomegalovirus infection status. In a later analysis, previously published TCR beta repertoires from 666 donors were re-analyzed and high-resolution HLA genotyping was added so that TCR occurrence patterns could be studied. Rather than drawing on any new phenotypic data, the later analysis identified candidate immune exposures from TCR beta sequences and the way those sequences occurred across donors. To decide whether each TCR beta V gene segment behaved as functional or pseudogenic, an earlier analysis of over 500 of the donors relied on high-throughput TCR beta sequencing. Donor age, sex, ethnicity and CMV serostatus were compiled alongside the repertoire data. In a later genetic analysis, genome-wide SNP genotypes for about 55% of the 666 donors were used, and that subset was treated as a discovery cohort. Every repertoire in the discovery cohort had been generated on one and the same sequencing platform. HLA typing included class I and class II loci at four-digit resolution. Typing coverage varied by locus: roughly 629-630 donors for A, B, C, DRB1 and DQB1; roughly 520 for DQA1; over 600 for DPA1; fewer than 480 for DPB1. A handful of DR-DQ haplotypes were handled as single units for association and clustering because linkage in the cohort was strong. Among roughly 370 genotyped donors of the cohort, an average of approximately 240,000 unique TCR beta nucleotide sequences were sequenced per donor, roughly 18% of them non-productive. What the work shows at the level of the full study, not this receptor alone: HLA typing was unavailable for some donors at each locus, so association tests used only the typed subset. Linkage disequilibrium might explain the correlated functional status among segregating V segments, but an unknown experimental factor could not be excluded. In the study, 150 to 200 TCR beta chains were listed as associated with cytomegalovirus. Compared with the roughly 720-donor mean, donors in an Asian-associated ancestry cluster had fewer N-insertions in productive TCRs, according to a later genetic analysis. In a later analysis, HLA-associated TCR beta chains were found to be more clonally expanded and to have lower generation probabilities than equally common non-associated chains. A group of highly shared sequence variants was considered likely to be a technical artifact of the sequencing pipeline. The only immune exposure information available for the cohort was CMV serostatus. In a later analysis, most CMV-associated TCR beta chains were found to appear HLA-restricted, with HLA associations seemingly driven largely by CMV exposure. At a false discovery rate of 0.05, a later analysis linked approximately 18,000 TCR beta sequences to specific HLA alleles. Because counts were too low, 15 to 20 rarely observed V segments, including chromosome 9 orphons, were left out of the earlier analysis of 587 of the donors. According to the authors, the approach could potentially be generalized to other disease states and immunological phenotypes. In vitro tests confirmed that a few of the cytomegalovirus-associated TCR beta chains recognize cytomegalovirus antigens. The classifier was reported to diagnose cytomegalovirus status with high specificity and sensitivity in both the original and validation cohorts. In a later genetic analysis, a missense DCLRE1C variant was associated with V-gene and J-gene trimming of TCR beta chains, and the association was replicated in an independent cohort. Most TCR sequences were observed very rarely across donors, whereas some public TCRs were present in many individuals. When HLA alleles, especially DR and DQ, strongly co-occurred, attributing TCR associations to individual alleles was difficult. Some IMGT-functional V segments, including TRBV6-2 and TRBV6-3, could not be told apart with the 87-base-pair reads, so those segments were excluded. This cohort had only TCR beta chains sequenced, and the lack of alpha or paired-chain data limited which features could be detected. In an earlier analysis of 450 to 750 of the donors, most TCR beta V segments appeared in productive rearrangements about 87% or about 30% of the time, broadly matching IMGT annotations. A further reported finding was that TCR beta sequences accurately predicted the HLA-A and HLA-B alleles for most subjects in the first cohort. Several of the top co-occurrence clusters appeared to be linked to parvovirus B19, influenza, CMV and Epstein-Barr virus, according to a later analysis. According to a later analysis, TCR association rates differed among HLA loci, with DRB1 alleles showing the most associated TCRs and HLA-C alleles showing the fewest. Roughly uniform sequencing depth across donors was assumed in presence/absence analyses, although this assumption may not hold.

Libraries were made using the immunoSEQ multiplex PCR assay. For the multiplex PCR, a mixture combining 60 forward primers for TCR Vbeta segments and 13 reverse primers for TCR Jbeta segments was used. The CDR3 region of rearranged TCR beta genes was amplified from genomic DNA with a multiplex PCR assay. The amplified TCR beta libraries were sequenced on the Illumina HiSeq System as 87-base-pair reads. On the study's bioinformatics: A later analysis counted tens of millions of unique TCR beta chains across the approximately 700 repertoires, and 10 million to 11 million of these chains were shared by at least two donors. Raw reads were error-corrected and collapsed into unique sequences by a nearest-neighbor algorithm in which closely related sequences were merged to remove PCR and sequencing errors. CDR3 sequences were aligned to IMGT reference sequences to assign V, D and J gene segments. For a sequence to be retained, a match of at least six nucleotides to both a V gene segment and a J gene segment was required. A rearrangement counted as productive if the CDR3 had no stop codons and remained in frame with V and J, and every other rearrangement counted as non-productive. CDR3 was defined according to IMGT convention as the region running from the second conserved V-encoded cysteine to the conserved J-encoded phenylalanine. Sequences without an unambiguous match to a single V gene segment were excluded from the earlier analysis of about 630 of the donors. In an earlier analysis of 587 of the donors, V segments were called functional above 56.7% productive rearrangements and were called segregating when the between-donor standard deviation exceeded 5%. A statistical classification framework was built to diagnose cytomegalovirus status from the catalog of TCR beta chain sequences. In a later analysis, TCR nucleotide sequences were compared against IMGT/GENE-DB human TR gene sequences so that V and J genes could be assigned. In a later analysis, CDR3 sequences and most-parsimonious VDJ recombination scenarios were assigned using the TCRdist pipeline. In a later analysis, each TCR beta chain was defined by its CDR3 amino acid sequence together with its V-gene family, and reads lacking a unique V-gene family were excluded. To address suspected cross-contamination and a sequencing artifact, a later analysis removed around 600 highly shared, low-generation-probability nucleotide sequences. In a later analysis, a clonal expansion index for each public chain was calculated from normalized within-repertoire ranks of inferred template counts. In a later analysis, generation probabilities were computed using a VDJ recombination model fitted to out-of-frame rearrangements, and the results were checked against IGoR. Hypergeometric tests were used in a later analysis to score TCR-TCR, TCR-HLA and TCR-CMV co-occurrence, with a repertoire-size bias correction applied to the TCR pairs. False discovery rates were estimated in a later analysis by permuting HLA or CMV assignments 20 times. A later analysis grouped co-occurring TCRs with DBSCAN, adding TCRdist sequence similarity when clustering within HLA-allele-positive subsets. For co-occurrence clustering, repertoires with fewer than 30,000 or more than 120,000 public chains were excluded, along with four to six repertoires with anomalous nucleotide sharing. TCRdb carries this immuneACCESS record with in-frame sequences only. Its versions omit some clonotypes, under half of them owing to an unresolved V gene in the studies checked, with the rest unexplained. V, J and clone size reflect that table, while D and trimming were determined from the DNA. A total of 150,000 or so clones appear in this sample, around three quarters of them only once. The top ten clones comprise roughly an eighth of the sample.

This clone was found a few times. No cognate antigen has been identified for it. No base quality values were provided; no much bigger clone lies one nucleotide off. Reading from cysteine to phenylalanine, the CDR3 counts 15 amino acids. The DNA shown is the 45-base CDR3, in frame from base 1. V loses 0 bases of germline sequence and J loses 4 bases, and the interval between the two ends is 10 bases. CDR1 MGHRA and CDR2 YSYEKL were looked up in the germline V gene. The cohort consisted of 666 healthy bone marrow donors. At the time of sampling, all cohort members were nominally healthy, though unrecorded immune exposures were likely present. The donor tested CMV seropositive, placing the donor among the roughly 300 seropositive members of the cohort. Each donor provided a peripheral blood sample, and peripheral blood mononuclear cells were used for TCR beta sequencing. The Qiagen DNeasy Blood Extraction Kit was used to extract genomic DNA from the blood cell samples.

In this chain, TRBV4-1 is recombined with TRBJ1-5; the D gene is possibly TRBD1, with 6 bases matching. The TCR comes from a man aged 40-50 years in good health and CMV-seropositive. Sequencing input: PBMCs. The nucleotide sequence reads as follows: TGCGCCAGCAGCCAAGAAGGGACATCAAATCAGCCCCAGCATTTT. This gives the protein CASSQEGTSNQPQHF.